The 27 T cell receptor beta chains presented below share a single source sample, sequenced in a study of blood T cell repertoires in COVID-19. Repertoires were generated with immunoSEQ multiplex PCR, while TCRdb's copy carries only in-frame clones and drops some. This table holds under 300,000 clones, approximately 80% found once. Sequencing used peripheral blood. The receptor source for this set is a woman older than 75 with active or convalescent COVID-19.

The CDR3 region is CSASLYLHEQYF. The CDR3 DNA is TGCAGTGCTAGTCTCTACCTCCACGAGCAGTACTTC. The chain couples TRBV20-1 to TRBJ2-7; D remains ambiguous. The CDR3 is made up of 12 amino acids. Trimming cost V 3 bases and J 5 bases, with 11 bases left between them. Germline CDR1 and CDR2: DFQATT and SNEGSKA (reference sequence).

The gene calls are TRBV5-6 and TRBJ1-2; TRBD1 agrees at 7 bases. V lost 4 bases, J lost 4 bases, and 13 bases stayed unmatched. Per the germline V gene, CDR1 is SGHDT and CDR2 is YYEEEE. The CDR3 length is 16 residues. CDR3 in amino acids: CASSPPRRYRGYGYTF. DNA of the CDR3: TGTGCCAGCAGCCCTCCACGGAGGTACAGGGGCTATGGCTACACCTTC.

The rearrangement links TRBV25-1 to TRBJ1-6; D perhaps matches TRBD1 (5 bases). This CDR3 is 15 amino acids long. Trimming took 3 bases from V and 7 from J, leaving 13 bases between them. The germline CDR1 and CDR2 sequences are MGHDK and SYGVNS. The CDR3 is CASSDTRGGNSPLHF. CDR3 nucleotides: TGTGCCAGCAGTGATACGCGGGGCGGGAATTCACCCCTCCACTTT.

The V gene is TRBV4-2, the J gene TRBJ2-1; maybe TRBD1 (5 bases). The CDR3 runs 13 residues. CDR1 is LGHNA and CDR2 is YNFKEQ in the germline V gene. Trimming stripped 1 base from V and 7 bases from J, with 8 bases between. This CDR3 reads CASSQAGSNEQFF. CDR3 nucleotides: TGTGCCAGCAGCCAAGCAGGGTCGAATGAGCAGTTCTTC.

The CDR3: CASRLRGGIHREQFF. The CDR3 DNA sequence: TGTGCCAGCAGGCTTAGAGGCGGGATTCATCGTGAGCAGTTCTTC. This chain connects TRBV28 to TRBJ2-1; a weak D match, TRBD2 (6 bases). The CDR3 is 15 residues long. Trimming left V 6 bases short and J 9 bases short, with 21 bases between. From germline, CDR1 is MDHEN and CDR2 SYDVKM.

The V gene is TRBV19, the J gene TRBJ2-2; the D is unclear. Germline-derived CDR1 and CDR2 are LNHDA and SQIVND (reference sequence). V was shortened by 6 bases and J by 4 bases, with 15 bases between the two germline ends. This CDR3 region has 15 residues. CDR3: CASSPVELSTGELFF. The CDR3 coding sequence is TGTGCCAGTAGCCCTGTAGAGTTATCCACCGGGGAGCTGTTTTTT.

This sequence joins TRBV29-1 and TRBJ1-2; D ambiguous. The V end lost 4 bases, the J end lost 4 bases, and 7 bases lay between the germline ends. The length of the CDR3 is 11 residues. Germline CDR1 and CDR2: SQVTM and ANQGSEA. The CDR3 sequence: CSVAFSYGYTF. The CDR3 DNA reads as TGCAGCGTTGCATTCAGCTATGGCTACACCTTC.

The chain is built from TRBV10-1 and TRBJ2-3; D unresolved. The CDR3 covers 13 residues. Trimming shortened V by 2 bases and J by 5 bases, and 8 bases separated the two germline ends. In germline, CDR1 is WNHNN, CDR2 SYGVQD (reference sequence). The CDR3 reads CASSEAGLDTQYF. CDR3 DNA: TGCGCCAGCAGTGAGGCAGGCCTAGATACGCAGTATTTT.

The gene calls are TRBV3-1 (or the pseudogene TRBV3-2) and TRBJ2-7; D not resolved. Deletions cut 4 bases from V and 3 bases from J, with 7 bases between. Per the germline V gene, CDR1 is LGHDT and CDR2 is YNNKEL (reference sequence). The CDR3 is 12 residues long. The CDR3 nucleotides read TGTGCCAGCAGCCGGGCATACTACGAGCAGTACTTC. Translated, it gives CASSRAYYEQYF.

J is TRBJ2-1 and V is TRBV29-1, with 10 bases identical to TRBD1. V dropped 7 bases and J dropped 4; count of bases not matched to a gene: 4. This CDR3 has 13 amino acids. CDR1 is SQVTM and CDR2 is ANQGSEA in the germline V gene. As DNA, the CDR3 is TGCAGCGCCCGGGGACAGGGGTACAATGAGCAGTTCTTC. It specifies CSARGQGYNEQFF.

The V and J genes are TRBV27 and TRBJ2-1; 14 positions agree with TRBD2. The trim removed 6 bases at V and 10 bases at J, leaving 5 bases unmatched. The CDR3 totals 14 residues. Germline V gene sequence: CDR1 MNHEY, CDR2 SMNVEV (reference sequence). DNA of the CDR3: TGTGCCAGCAGGGGACTAGCGGGGGAGATCGAGCAGTTCTTC. This gives the protein CASRGLAGEIEQFF.

J is TRBJ2-2 and V is TRBV3-1 (or the pseudogene TRBV3-2); D is uncertain. The CDR3 length is 18 residues. Germline CDR1 and CDR2: LGHDT and YNNKEL (reference sequence). V shed 2 bases and J shed 0 bases, with 16 bases lying between them. The DNA for the CDR3 is TGTGCCAGCAGCCAAAACTCCCTCGTGGGCACGAACACCGGGGAGCTGTTTTTT. Translating gives CASSQNSLVGTNTGELFF.

The chain joins TRBV15 to TRBJ1-2, with TRBD1 as a possible D gene (5 bases). The CDR3 runs to 14 residues. Germline V gene sequence: CDR1 LNHNV, CDR2 YYDKDF (reference sequence). V was trimmed by 3 bases and J by 0 bases, leaving 8 bases between them. CDR3 sequence reads: CATSRTASNYGYTF. The DNA of the CDR3 is TGTGCCACCAGCAGGACAGCCTCTAACTATGGCTACACCTTC.

The V call is TRBV29-1, the J call TRBJ2-3; perhaps TRBD1 as D (6 bases). This CDR3 contains 13 residues. The ends were cut back, 5 bases at V and 1 base at J, with 10 bases in the middle. Germline CDR1 is SQVTM and CDR2 is ANQGSEA. This CDR3 reads CSVTRQGTDTQYF. In DNA form, the CDR3 reads TGCAGCGTTACTCGACAGGGCACAGATACGCAGTATTTT.

Here the CDR3 reads CAWSVLSGRTDTQYF. CDR3 bases: TGTGCCTGGAGTGTACTTAGCGGGAGGACAGATACGCAGTATTTT. The chain links TRBV30 to TRBJ2-3; TRBD2 agrees at 10 bases. V lost 0 bases to trimming and J lost 3 bases; unmatched junction nucleotides: 3. CDR1 and CDR2 from the germline V gene are GTSNPN and SVGIG (reference sequence). The CDR3 covers 15 residues.

The gene calls are TRBV18 and TRBJ2-7; TRBD1 might be the D (5 bases). With 1 base removed from V and 3 bases from J, the gap between germline ends came to 16 bases. CDR1 is KGHSH and CDR2 is LQKENI in the germline V gene. The CDR3 totals 16 residues. The CDR3 nucleotides read TGTGCCAGCTCACCACAGGGGCCGACGGCCAACTACGAGCAGTACTTC. This gives the protein CASSPQGPTANYEQYF.

V is TRBV4-1 and J is TRBJ1-1, with TRBD1 as a possible D gene (5 bases). Germline assignment: CDR1 MGHRA and CDR2 YSYEKL. The CDR3 extends over 15 amino acids. The V gene lost 7 bases and the J gene lost 3 bases, with 18 bases spanning the gap. The DNA for the CDR3 is TGCGCCAGCAATGGAGGGGTCTTAGGTTACACTGAAGCTTTCTTT. Amino acids: CASNGGVLGYTEAFF.

The chain has TRBV5-1 and TRBJ2-2; D perhaps matches TRBD1 (5 bases). CDR1 and CDR2 from the germline V gene are SGHRS and YFSETQ. V lost 6 bases, J lost 3 bases, and 15 bases lay in between. The CDR3 loop spans 15 amino acids. The CDR3 DNA follows: TGCGCCAGCAACAGATGGGGCGGAGACACCGGGGAGCTGTTTTTT. Its protein is CASNRWGGDTGELFF.

This clone was counted a few times. This chain connects TRBV5-4 to TRBJ1-1, with D possibly matching TRBD1 (6 bases). The CDR3 extends over 14 amino acids. Per germline, CDR1 SGHNT and CDR2 YYREEE (reference sequence). The V end was cut by 3 bases, the J end by 4 bases, with 13 bases between. CDR3: CASSSPGDPTEAFF. In nucleotides, the CDR3 is TGTGCCAGCAGCTCCCCAGGGGATCCCACTGAAGCTTTCTTT.

The chain joins TRBV27 to TRBJ1-2; D remains ambiguous. Germline CDR1 and CDR2: MNHEY and SMNVEV (reference sequence). The V gene lost 4 bases and the J gene lost 4 bases, with 16 bases spanning the gap. The CDR3 contains 15 residues. As DNA, the CDR3 is TGTGCCAGCAGTTCCCCGTCCCGGGAAGGCTATGGCTACACCTTC. As protein: CASSSPSREGYGYTF.

The chain combines TRBV5-1 with TRBJ2-5; D might be TRBD1 (7 bases). The V gene lost 7 bases and the J gene lost 1 base, with 17 bases spanning the gap. Germline V CDR1 and CDR2: SGHRS, YFSETQ. The CDR3 has 15 amino acids. The CDR3 region is CASRVGGGLQETQYF. CDR3 DNA: TGCGCCAGCCGGGTCGGAGGGGGCCTCCAAGAGACCCAGTACTTC.

V usage is TRBV6-5 and J usage is TRBJ2-7; possibly TRBD2 for D (6 bases). CDR1 MNHEY and CDR2 SVGAGI come from the germline V gene. V gave up 1 base and J gave up 5 bases, with 15 bases separating them. CDR3 length: 15 residues. Here the CDR3 reads CASSYLGTLSHEQYF. CDR3 coding DNA: TGTGCCAGCAGTTACTTGGGGACTCTTAGCCACGAGCAGTACTTC.

This clone appeared once. The rearrangement uses TRBV5-5 and TRBJ1-5; tentatively, D is TRBD1 (6 bases). The CDR3 totals 15 residues. CDR1 SGHKS and CDR2 YYEKEE come from the germline V gene (reference sequence). Trimming took off 3 bases at V and 4 bases at J, with 14 bases between the two ends. The CDR3 reads CASSWGQNINQPQHF. CDR3 DNA sequence: TGTGCCAGCAGCTGGGGACAAAACATAAATCAGCCCCAGCATTTT.

The CDR3 DNA reads TGCGCCAGCAGCCACAGGGACCGAGAAACCTACAATGAGCAGTTCTTC. As protein: CASSHRDRETYNEQFF. The chain is built from TRBV5-1 and TRBJ2-1; possible D gene TRBD1, 6 bases. The CDR3 has 16 residues. V dropped 4 bases and J dropped 2 bases, with 16 bases sitting between them. Per germline, CDR1 SGHRS and CDR2 YFSETQ. The entire variable domain, with the rest obtained from reference TRBV5-1 and TRBJ2-1, is as follows: KAGVTQTPRYLIKTRGQQVTLSCSPISGHRSVSWYQQTPGQGLQFLFEYFSETQRNKGNFPGRFSGRQFSNSRSEMNVSTLELGDSALYLCASSHRDRETYNEQFFGPGTRLTVL.

This clone appeared once. The rearrangement links TRBV12-3 or TRBV12-4 to TRBJ2-1; possible D gene TRBD2, 5 bases. V was cut by 5 bases and J by 7 bases, with 9 bases left in between. This CDR3 contains 12 residues. CDR3 sequence (DNA): TGTGCCAGCAGTCATAGCGTTAATGAGCAGTTCTTC. It specifies CASSHSVNEQFF.

This chain connects TRBV28 to TRBJ1-4, with no clear D. CDR1 and CDR2 (germline): MDHEN, SYDVKM. The V end was cut by 7 bases, the J end by 8 bases, with 11 bases between. CDR3 length: 12 amino acids. CDR3 nucleotides: TGTGCCAGCAACGGAGACGTAGAAAAACTGTTTTTT. Translation gives CASNGDVEKLFF.

The count of this clone is one. This chain joins TRBV28 and TRBJ1-4, with TRBD1 matching over 9 bases. There are 15 residues in the CDR3. Trimming took 5 bases from V and 5 from J; bases not matched to a gene: 6. CDR1 is MDHEN, CDR2 SYDVKM, per germline. CDR3 sequence (DNA): TGTGCCAGCAGTGTACCGGGACAGGGAAATGAAAAACTGTTTTTT. Its translation is CASSVPGQGNEKLFF.